Below are 9 T cell receptor beta chains sequenced from a single sample in a study of cytomegalovirus exposure and HLA in healthy donors. Clones were read by immunoSEQ multiplex PCR, and TCRdb kept only the in-frame ones, dropping some. Here the sample spans about 150,000 clones, approximately 84% being singletons. What was sequenced was PBMCs. These receptors all come from a man younger than 40 in good health and CMV-seropositive.

The chain joins TRBV5-4 to TRBJ1-2; 10 bases map to TRBD1. Germline loops: CDR1 SGHNT, CDR2 YYREEE (reference sequence). There are 17 residues in the CDR3. The ends lost 9 bases at V and 7 bases at J; junction bases unmatched: 21. The CDR3 here is CATPGPTRTGGQSGYTF. The CDR3 DNA sequence: TGTGCCACCCCCGGGCCGACGCGGACAGGGGGTCAAAGTGGCTACACCTTC.

This clone was seen a handful of times. The V gene is TRBV27, the J gene TRBJ2-3; 9 positions match TRBD2. J lost 6 bases, V lost 1 base, and 20 bases had no gene match. The germline V gene encodes CDR1 MNHEY and CDR2 SMNVEV (reference sequence). This CDR3 is built from 20 residues. CDR3 coding DNA: TGTGCCAGCAGTTTATTGCGGGGGGCCATGACTAGCGGAGTTAAGGATACGCAGTATTTT. Protein: CASSLLRGAMTSGVKDTQYF.

The chain employs TRBV4-1 and TRBJ2-5; 7 positions match TRBD2. After removal of 0 bases from V and 5 bases from J, the junction contained 6 bases not matched to a gene. The CDR3 is 15 amino acids. The germline gives CDR1 MGHRA, CDR2 YSYEKL. Here the CDR3 reads CASSQEGQGGETQYF. The CDR3 nucleotides read TGCGCCAGCAGCCAAGAGGGGCAGGGAGGGGAGACCCAGTACTTC.

The chain employs TRBV30 and TRBJ2-3, with 7 bases aligning to TRBD2. V lost 1 base and J lost 8; bases outside the gene matches: 9. CDR1 and CDR2 from the germline V gene are GTSNPN and SVGIG (reference sequence). This CDR3 is 14 amino acids long. The CDR3 bases are TGTGCCTGGAGTGAGGGCGGGAGTCAGGGTACGCAGTATTTT. The encoded protein is CAWSEGGSQGTQYF.

The chain carries TRBV10-3 and TRBJ1-4; 7 positions agree with TRBD1. The V and J ends lost 2 bases and 8 bases, in that order; junction bases with no gene match: 11. This CDR3 has 16 amino acids. Germline V CDR1 and CDR2: ENHRY, SYGVKD. CDR3 sequence (DNA): TGTGCCATCAGTGAGGGGACAGCGCGTAAAGGGGAAAAACTGTTTTTT. It specifies CAISEGTARKGEKLFF.

The chain recombines TRBV7-6 with TRBJ1-4, with 9 bases fitting TRBD1. The V gene end was trimmed by 6 bases and the J gene end by 8 bases; junction bases not matched to a gene: 7. The germline gives CDR1 SGHVS, CDR2 FNYEAQ. The CDR3 sequence is 14 residues long. CDR3 protein: CASSRQGVGEKLFF. The CDR3 bases are TGTGCCAGCAGTCGACAGGGGGTAGGGGAAAAACTGTTTTTT.

This sequence joins TRBV6-5 and TRBJ2-5, with 7 bases matching TRBD2. V lost 2 bases, J lost 5 bases, and 8 bases stayed unmatched. Germline V gene lookup returns CDR1 MNHEY and CDR2 SVGAGI. There are 15 residues in the CDR3. This CDR3 is CASSYDGEGPETQYF. CDR3 coding DNA: TGTGCCAGCAGTTACGACGGGGAGGGTCCCGAGACCCAGTACTTC.

V is TRBV10-3 and J is TRBJ1-5; D perhaps matches TRBD1 (5 bases). V lost 3 bases and J 9 bases, leaving 18 bases between the germline ends. Germline V gene lookup returns CDR1 ENHRY and CDR2 SYGVKD. This CDR3 has 15 amino acids. The CDR3 loop is CAISEWQGKEGPQHF. For the CDR3, the DNA is TGTGCCATCAGTGAATGGCAGGGTAAGGAGGGGCCCCAGCATTTT.

The genes are TRBV5-1 and TRBJ1-2; TRBD1 matches at 9 bases. Germline loops: CDR1 SGHRS, CDR2 YFSETQ. V lost 0 bases, J lost 2 bases, and 5 bases stayed unmatched. The CDR3 loop spans 16 amino acids. CDR3 nucleotides: TGCGCCAGCAGCTTGGGTGGACAGGGGTCGAACTATGGCTACACCTTC. It encodes CASSLGGQGSNYGYTF. The complete variable domain, with remaining parts taken from reference TRBV5-1 and TRBJ1-2, reads KAGVTQTPRYLIKTRGQQVTLSCSPISGHRSVSWYQQTPGQGLQFLFEYFSETQRNKGNFPGRFSGRQFSNSRSEMNVSTLELGDSALYLCASSLGGQGSNYGYTFGSGTRLTVV.